Listed here are 2 T cell receptor beta chains from one sample, sequenced in a study of T cell responses to AZD1222 COVID-19 vaccine. Using immunoSEQ multiplex PCR, the repertoire was profiled, and TCRdb retains in-frame clones only, with some absent. The sample lists 90,000 to 100,000 clones, about 90% occurring once. Specimen: peripheral blood, collected 28 days after the second AZD1222 dose. The receptors stem from an adult who received the AZD1222 COVID-19 vaccine.

The gene calls are TRBV6-2 or TRBV6-3 and TRBJ1-1; 8 bases align to TRBD1. The V gene's germline CDR1 is MNHEY and CDR2 SVGEGT. Trimming removed 4 bases from V and 11 bases from J; junction bases left unmatched: 6. The CDR3 contains 12 residues. CDR3 sequence reads: CASSWTGFRAFF. The CDR3 coding sequence is TGTGCCAGCAGTTGGACAGGGTTCCGTGCTTTCTTT.

The chain carries TRBV11-2 and TRBJ2-5; D ambiguous. CDR3 size: 13 residues. Deletions cut 1 base from V and 3 bases from J, with 6 bases between. The germline CDR1 and CDR2 sequences are SGHAT and FQNNGV. The CDR3 spells CASSLGAEETQYF. The CDR3 nucleotides are TGTGCCAGCAGCTTAGGGGCAGAAGAGACCCAGTACTTC.